A single sample is the source of the 4 T cell receptor beta chains below, sequenced in a study of T cells in Graves' hyperthyroidism and ophthalmopathy. RNA transcripts served as the template for amplifying TCR beta CDR3 regions. The HTBI primer set drove a first-round RT-PCR of the TCR CDR3. TCRdb recomputed calls from the multiplex PCR reads with MiXCR, one row per CDR3 protein. The data show around 610,000 distinct CDR3 sequences, about 14% seen once. Material for sequencing was blood. These receptors were collected from a middle-aged woman with Graves' ophthalmopathy.

This clonotype was recorded many times. The J gene is TRBJ2-7, the V gene TRBV28, with 7 bases identical to TRBD1. Trimming cost V 4 bases and J 3 bases; bases outside gene matches: 0. The CDR3 runs 12 residues. Germline CDR1 MDHEN, CDR2 SYDVKM. CDR3 residues: CASSWTGYEQYF. The CDR3 DNA reads TGTGCCAGCAGTTGGACAGGCTACGAGCAGTACTTC.

This clonotype has a count of ten or more. The V call is TRBV6-5, the J call TRBJ2-7; no reliable D call. V was trimmed by 6 bases and J by 4 bases, leaving 7 bases between them. The CDR3 contains 11 residues. Germline CDR1 and CDR2: MNHEY and SVGAGI. CDR3 DNA sequence: TGTGCCAGCAGACTGTTGTACGAGCAGTACTTC. Residues: CASRLLYEQYF.

In its sample, this clonotype was seen many times. The V call is TRBV30, the J call TRBJ1-5, with no clear D. V was trimmed by 3 bases and J by 1 base, leaving 10 bases between them. This CDR3 region has 14 residues. Germline V gene data show CDR1 as GTSNPN and CDR2 as SVGIG (reference sequence). This CDR3 is CAWSTDGSNQPQHF. DNA of the CDR3: TGTGCCTGGAGCACGGACGGAAGCAATCAGCCCCAGCATTTT.

This clonotype counts as medium-sized. CDR3 sequence reads: CASSFLPREHGQYF. The CDR3 bases are TGTGCCAGCAGCTTCCTTCCGCGGGAGCACGGGCAGTACTTC. V gene TRBV7-2 combines with J gene TRBJ2-7; 7 positions match TRBD2. V lost 3 bases to trimming and J lost 9 bases; unmatched junction nucleotides: 11. Germline V gives CDR1 SGHTA, CDR2 FQGNSA. The CDR3 has 14 amino acids.